This TCR beta chain was sequenced in a study of blood T cell repertoires in COVID-19. Unmatched junction bases numbered 2, after V lost 0 bases and J lost 5 bases. CDR1 LNHNV and CDR2 YYDKDF come from the germline V gene (reference sequence). This CDR3 has 16 amino acids. Measured with immunoSEQ multiplex PCR; TCRdb has only the in-frame clones, and not every one. The repertoire consists of roughly 380,000 clones, with less than 85% occurring once and the leading ten covering approximately 3.6%. The sample comprised peripheral blood. This TCR was sampled from a woman in her late teens or twenties with acute or convalescent COVID-19. The chain combines TRBV15 with TRBJ2-3; TRBD2 aligns across 13 bases. CDR3 sequence: CATSREGTSGVDTQYF. As DNA, the CDR3 is TGTGCCACCAGCAGAGAAGGGACTAGCGGGGTAGATACGCAGTATTTT. Full variable domain (remainder filled in from reference TRBV15 and TRBJ2-3): DAMVIQNPRYQVTQFGKPVTLSCSQTLNHNVMYWYQQKSSQAPKLLFHYYDKDFNNEADTPDNFQSRRPNTSFCFLDIRSPGLGDTAMYLCATSREGTSGVDTQYFGPGTRLTVL.